A single TCR beta chain is shown here with its context. The CDR3 covers 14 residues. The V gene lost 0 bases and the J gene lost 7 bases, with 8 bases spanning the gap. Per the germline V gene, CDR1 is SGHRS and CDR2 is YFSETQ. This sample is drawn from a study of blood T cell repertoires in COVID-19. Sequenced by immunoSEQ multiplex PCR; TCRdb stores in-frame clones only, minus some. The data contain around 430,000 clones, roughly 88% of them singletons. The rearrangement joins TRBV5-1 to TRBJ1-6; a possible D gene is TRBD1 (6 bases). The TCR sequence derives from a woman aged 45-65 years with COVID-19, enrolled during active disease. The specimen sequenced was peripheral blood. The DNA for the CDR3 is TGCGCCAGCAGCTTGGGACAGGCAAATTCACCCCTCCACTTT. Translation: CASSLGQANSPLHF.